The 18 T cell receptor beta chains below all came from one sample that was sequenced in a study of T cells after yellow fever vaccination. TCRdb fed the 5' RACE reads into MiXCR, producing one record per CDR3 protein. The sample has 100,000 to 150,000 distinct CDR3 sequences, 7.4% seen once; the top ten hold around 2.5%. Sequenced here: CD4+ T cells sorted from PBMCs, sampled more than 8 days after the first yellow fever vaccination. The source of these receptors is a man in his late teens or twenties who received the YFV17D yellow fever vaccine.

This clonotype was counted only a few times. DNA of the CDR3: TGTGCCAGCACCAGGCGGAGGTCTGAAGCTTTCTTT. Its protein product is CASTRRRSEAFF. The chain couples TRBV6-6 to TRBJ1-1, with D hard to call. Trimming took off 7 bases at V and 6 bases at J, with 12 bases between the two ends. The CDR3 totals 12 residues. Germline V gene sequence: CDR1 MNHNY, CDR2 SVGAGI (reference sequence).

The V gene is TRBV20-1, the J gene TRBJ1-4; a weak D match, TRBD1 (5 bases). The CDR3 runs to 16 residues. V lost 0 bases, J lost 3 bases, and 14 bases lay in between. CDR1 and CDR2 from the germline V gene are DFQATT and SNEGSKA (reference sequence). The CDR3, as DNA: TGCAGTGCTAGAGAGACCCTCGGGGGATCTAATGAAAAACTGTTTTTT. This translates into CSARETLGGSNEKLFF.

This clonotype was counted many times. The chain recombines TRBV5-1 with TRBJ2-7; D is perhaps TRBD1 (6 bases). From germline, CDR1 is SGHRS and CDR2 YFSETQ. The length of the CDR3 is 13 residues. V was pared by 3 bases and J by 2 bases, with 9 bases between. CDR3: CASSWDNTYEQYF. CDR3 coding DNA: TGCGCCAGCAGCTGGGACAACACCTACGAGCAGTACTTC.

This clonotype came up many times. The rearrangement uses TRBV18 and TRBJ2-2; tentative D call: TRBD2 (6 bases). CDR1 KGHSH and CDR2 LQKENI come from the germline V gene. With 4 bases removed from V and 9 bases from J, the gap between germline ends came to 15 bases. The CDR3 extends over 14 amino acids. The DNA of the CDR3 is TGTGCCAGCTCACGGGGGACTGTCTCGCGGGAGCTGTTTTTT. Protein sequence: CASSRGTVSRELFF. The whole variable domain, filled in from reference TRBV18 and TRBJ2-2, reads NAGVMQNPRHLVRRRGQEARLRCSPMKGHSHVYWYRQLPEEGLKFMVYLQKENIIDESGMPKERFSAEFPKEGPSILRIQQVVRGDSAAYFCASSRGTVSRELFFGEGSRLTVL.

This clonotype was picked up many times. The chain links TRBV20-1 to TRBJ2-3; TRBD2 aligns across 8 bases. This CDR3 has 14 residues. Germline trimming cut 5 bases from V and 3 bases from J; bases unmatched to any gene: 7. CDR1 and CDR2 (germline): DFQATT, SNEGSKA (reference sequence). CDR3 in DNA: TGCAGTGCTCCGGGGGGGTTGGGGACAGATACGCAGTATTTT. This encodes CSAPGGLGTDTQYF.

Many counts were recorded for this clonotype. As DNA, the CDR3 is TGTGCCAGCAGCTTCATAAATTCACCCCTCCACTTT. It translates to CASSFINSPLHF. The chain carries TRBV12-3 or TRBV12-4 and TRBJ1-6; no clear D gene. V was clipped by 6 bases and J by 7 bases, with 7 bases between them. This CDR3 has 12 amino acids.

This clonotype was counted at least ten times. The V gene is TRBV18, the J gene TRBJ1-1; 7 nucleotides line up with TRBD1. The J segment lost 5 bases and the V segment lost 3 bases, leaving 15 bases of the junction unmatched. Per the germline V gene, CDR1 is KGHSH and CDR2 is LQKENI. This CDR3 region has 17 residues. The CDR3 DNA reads TGTGCCAGCTCACCGACAGGGCCCGGCCCTACTGGGACTGAAGCTTTCTTT. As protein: CASSPTGPGPTGTEAFF.

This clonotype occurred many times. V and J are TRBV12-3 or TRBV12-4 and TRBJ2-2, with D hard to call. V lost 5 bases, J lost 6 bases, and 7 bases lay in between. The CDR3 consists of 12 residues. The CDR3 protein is CASSTRSGELFF. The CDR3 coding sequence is TGTGCCAGCAGTACGCGATCCGGGGAGCTGTTTTTT.

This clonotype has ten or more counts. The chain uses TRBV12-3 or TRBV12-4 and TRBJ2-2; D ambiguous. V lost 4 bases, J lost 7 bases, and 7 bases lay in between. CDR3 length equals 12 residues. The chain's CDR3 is CASSSGDGELFF. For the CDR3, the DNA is TGTGCCAGCAGTTCGGGCGACGGGGAGCTGTTTTTT.

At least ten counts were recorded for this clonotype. The CDR3 DNA sequence: TGTGCCAGCAGCGGGGACAGGGAGACCCAGTACTTC. It yields the protein CASSGDRETQYF. The chain carries TRBV7-3 and TRBJ2-5; 8 bases align to TRBD1. CDR3 length equals 12 residues. V trimming: 5 bases; J trimming: 5 bases; junction bases outside the gene matches: 1. Per the germline V gene, CDR1 is SGHTA and CDR2 is FQGTGA. Variable domain in full (rest from reference TRBV7-3 and TRBJ2-5): GAGVSQTPSNKVTEKGKYVELRCDPISGHTALYWYRQSLGQGPEFLIYFQGTGAADDSGLPNDRFFAVRPEGSVSTLKIQRTERGDSAVYLCASSGDRETQYFGPGTRLLVL.

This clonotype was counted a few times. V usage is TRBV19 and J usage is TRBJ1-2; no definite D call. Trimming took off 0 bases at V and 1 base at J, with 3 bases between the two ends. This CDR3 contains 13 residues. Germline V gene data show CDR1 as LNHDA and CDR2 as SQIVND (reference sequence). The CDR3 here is CASSIEDNYGYTF. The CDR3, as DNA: TGTGCCAGTAGTATAGAAGATAACTATGGCTACACCTTC.

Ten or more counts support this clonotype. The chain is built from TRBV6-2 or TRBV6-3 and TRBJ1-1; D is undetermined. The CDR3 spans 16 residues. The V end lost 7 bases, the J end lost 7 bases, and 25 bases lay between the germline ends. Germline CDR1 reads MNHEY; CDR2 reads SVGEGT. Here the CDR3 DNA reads TGTGCCAGCACGTCACTGGGCGCCTACACAAAGGGTGAAGCTTTCTTT. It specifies CASTSLGAYTKGEAFF.

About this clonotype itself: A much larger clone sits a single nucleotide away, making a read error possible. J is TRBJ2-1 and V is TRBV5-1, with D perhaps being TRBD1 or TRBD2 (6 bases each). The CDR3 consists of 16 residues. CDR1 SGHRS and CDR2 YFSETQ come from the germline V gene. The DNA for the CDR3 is TGCGGCAGCAGCCCCCTCCGGGGGCCTGCCGACAATGAGCAGTTCTTC. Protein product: CGSSPLRGPADNEQFF.

The CDR3, as DNA: TGTGCCAGCAGCTCAGGGTCGCCTACGGGGGGCTACAATGAGCAGTTCTTC. This sequence encodes CASSSGSPTGGYNEQFF. The genes are TRBV5-4 and TRBJ2-1, with 7 bases matching TRBD2. The germline CDR1 and CDR2 sequences are SGHNT and YYREEE (reference sequence). This CDR3 spans 17 amino acids. V lost 3 bases to trimming and J lost 3 bases; unmatched junction nucleotides: 12.

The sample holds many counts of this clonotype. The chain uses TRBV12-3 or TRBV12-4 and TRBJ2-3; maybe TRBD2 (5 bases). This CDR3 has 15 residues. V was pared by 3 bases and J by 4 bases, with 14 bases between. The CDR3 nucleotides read TGTGCCAGCAGTTTGGCGGGCGGAATCTCAGATACGCAGTATTTT. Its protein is CASSLAGGISDTQYF.

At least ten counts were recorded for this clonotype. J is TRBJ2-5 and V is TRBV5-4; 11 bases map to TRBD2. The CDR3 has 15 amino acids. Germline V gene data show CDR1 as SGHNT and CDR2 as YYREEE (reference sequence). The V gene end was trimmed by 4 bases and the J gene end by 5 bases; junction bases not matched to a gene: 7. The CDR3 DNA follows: TGTGCCAGCAGCAAAGGGACTAGCGGTGGGGAGACCCAGTACTTC. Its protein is CASSKGTSGGETQYF.

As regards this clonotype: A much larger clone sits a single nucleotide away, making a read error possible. This CDR3 reads CASSHQGKGDEKLFF. The CDR3 nucleotides are TGTGCCAGCAGCCATCAGGGCAAGGGAGATGAAAAACTGTTTTTT. The chain recombines TRBV12-3 or TRBV12-4 with TRBJ1-4; D may be TRBD1 (5 bases). Trimming shortened V by 6 bases and J by 6 bases, and 17 bases separated the two germline ends. CDR3 size: 15 residues.

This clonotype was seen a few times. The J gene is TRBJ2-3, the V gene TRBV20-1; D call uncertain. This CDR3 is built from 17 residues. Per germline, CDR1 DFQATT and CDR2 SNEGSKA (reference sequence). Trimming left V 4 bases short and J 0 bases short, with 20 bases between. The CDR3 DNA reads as TGCAGTGCTACCGCCCCTTCGGGCCGTCCTAGCACAGATACGCAGTATTTT. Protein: CSATAPSGRPSTDTQYF.